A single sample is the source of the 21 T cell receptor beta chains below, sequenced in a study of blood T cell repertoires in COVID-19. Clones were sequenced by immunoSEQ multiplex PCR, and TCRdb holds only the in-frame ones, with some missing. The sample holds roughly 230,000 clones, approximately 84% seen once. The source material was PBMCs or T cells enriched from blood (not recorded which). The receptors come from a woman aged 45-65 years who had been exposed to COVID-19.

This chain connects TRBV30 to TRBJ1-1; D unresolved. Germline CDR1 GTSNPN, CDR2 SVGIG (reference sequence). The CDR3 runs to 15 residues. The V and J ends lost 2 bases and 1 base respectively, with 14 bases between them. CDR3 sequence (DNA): TGTGCCTGGAGTTCTACTAGAGCAGGGAACACTGAAGCTTTCTTT. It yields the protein CAWSSTRAGNTEAFF.

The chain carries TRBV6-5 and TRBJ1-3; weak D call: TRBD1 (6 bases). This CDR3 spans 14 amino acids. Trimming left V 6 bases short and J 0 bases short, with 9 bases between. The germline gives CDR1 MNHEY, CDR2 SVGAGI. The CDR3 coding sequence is TGTGCCAGCAGGGGACACGTCTCTGGAAACACCATATATTTT. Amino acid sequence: CASRGHVSGNTIYF.

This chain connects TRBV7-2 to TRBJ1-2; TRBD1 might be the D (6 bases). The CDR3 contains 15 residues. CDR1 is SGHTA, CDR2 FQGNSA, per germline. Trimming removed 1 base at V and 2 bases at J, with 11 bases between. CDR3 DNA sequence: TGTGCCAGCAGCTTAGTCTTGGACAGCAACTATGGCTACACCTTC. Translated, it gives CASSLVLDSNYGYTF.

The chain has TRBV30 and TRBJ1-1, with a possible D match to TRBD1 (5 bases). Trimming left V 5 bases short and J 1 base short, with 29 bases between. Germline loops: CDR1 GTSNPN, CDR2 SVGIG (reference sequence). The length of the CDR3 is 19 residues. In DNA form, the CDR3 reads TGTGCCTGGGTTCGGGGGGAAGTTATGGGAGCCCAACCGAACACTGAAGCTTTCTTT. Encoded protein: CAWVRGEVMGAQPNTEAFF.

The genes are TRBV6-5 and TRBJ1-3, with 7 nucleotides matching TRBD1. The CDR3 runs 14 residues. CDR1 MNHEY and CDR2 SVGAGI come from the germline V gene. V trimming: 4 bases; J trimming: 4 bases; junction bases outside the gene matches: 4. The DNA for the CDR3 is TGTGCCAGCAGTTCCAGGGGGAGAGGAAACACCATATATTTT. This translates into CASSSRGRGNTIYF.

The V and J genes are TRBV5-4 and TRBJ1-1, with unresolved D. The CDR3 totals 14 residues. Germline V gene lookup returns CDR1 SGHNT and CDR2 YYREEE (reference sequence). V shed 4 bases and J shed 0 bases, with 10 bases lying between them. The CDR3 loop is CASSPLGVNTEAFF. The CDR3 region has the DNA TGTGCCAGCAGCCCTCTGGGAGTGAACACTGAAGCTTTCTTT. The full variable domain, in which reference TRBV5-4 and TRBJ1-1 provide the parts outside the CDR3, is ETGVTQSPTHLIKTRGQQVTLRCSSQSGHNTVSWYQQALGQGPQFIFQYYREEENGRGNFPPRFSGLQFPNYSSELNVNALELDDSALYLCASSPLGVNTEAFFGQGTRLTVV.

The CDR3 DNA reads as TGTGCCTGGATGCCCCCGGGGTCAGATACGCAGTATTTT. It yields the protein CAWMPPGSDTQYF. The rearrangement joins TRBV30 to TRBJ2-3, with D perhaps TRBD2 (5 bases). Germline CDR1 reads GTSNPN; CDR2 reads SVGIG (reference sequence). The CDR3 length is 13 residues. Trimming removed 4 bases at V and 4 bases at J, with 12 bases between.

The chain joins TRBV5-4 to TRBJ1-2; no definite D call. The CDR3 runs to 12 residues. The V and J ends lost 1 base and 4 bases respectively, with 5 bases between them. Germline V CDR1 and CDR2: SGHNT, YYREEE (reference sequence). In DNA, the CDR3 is TGTGCCAGCAGCTTGAGTAGCTATGGCTACACCTTC. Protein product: CASSLSSYGYTF.

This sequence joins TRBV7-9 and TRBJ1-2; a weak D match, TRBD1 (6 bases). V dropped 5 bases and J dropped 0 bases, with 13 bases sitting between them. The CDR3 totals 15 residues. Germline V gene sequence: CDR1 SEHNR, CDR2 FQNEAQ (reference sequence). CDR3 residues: CASSRGGGPNYGYTF. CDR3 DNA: TGTGCCAGCAGCCGCGGGGGCGGTCCTAACTATGGCTACACCTTC.

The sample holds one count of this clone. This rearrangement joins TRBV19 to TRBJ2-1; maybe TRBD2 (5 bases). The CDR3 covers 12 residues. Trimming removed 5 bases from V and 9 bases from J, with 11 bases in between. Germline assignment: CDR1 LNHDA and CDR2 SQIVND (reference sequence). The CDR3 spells CASSSPGIEQFF. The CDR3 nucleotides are TGTGCCAGTAGTTCCCCCGGGATTGAGCAGTTCTTC. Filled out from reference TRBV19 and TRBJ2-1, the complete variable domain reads DGGITQSPKYLFRKEGQNVTLSCEQNLNHDAMYWYRQDPGQGLRLIYYSQIVNDFQKGDIAEGYSVSREKKESFPLTVTSAQKNPTAFYLCASSSPGIEQFFGPGTRLTVL.

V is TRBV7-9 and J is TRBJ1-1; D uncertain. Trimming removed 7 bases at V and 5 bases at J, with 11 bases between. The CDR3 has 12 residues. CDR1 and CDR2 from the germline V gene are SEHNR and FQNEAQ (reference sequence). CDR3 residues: CASNPGGTEAFF. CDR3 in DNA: TGTGCCAGCAACCCAGGAGGGACTGAAGCTTTCTTT.

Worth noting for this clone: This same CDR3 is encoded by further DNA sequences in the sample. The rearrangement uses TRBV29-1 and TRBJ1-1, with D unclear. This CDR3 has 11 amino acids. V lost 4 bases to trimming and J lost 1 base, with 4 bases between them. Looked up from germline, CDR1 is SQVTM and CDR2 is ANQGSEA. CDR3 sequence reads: CSVGQNTEAFF. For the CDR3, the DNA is TGCAGCGTTGGTCAGAACACTGAAGCTTTCTTT. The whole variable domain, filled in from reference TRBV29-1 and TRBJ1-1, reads SAVISQKPSRDICQRGTSLTIQCQVDSQVTMMFWYRQQPGQSLTLIATANQGSEATYESGFVIDKFPISRPNLTFSTLTVSNMSPEDSSIYLCSVGQNTEAFFGQGTRLTVV.

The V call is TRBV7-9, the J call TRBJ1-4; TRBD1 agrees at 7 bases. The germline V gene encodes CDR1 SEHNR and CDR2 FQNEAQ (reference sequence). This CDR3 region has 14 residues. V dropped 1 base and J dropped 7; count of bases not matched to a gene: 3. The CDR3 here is CASSLGRDSEKLFF. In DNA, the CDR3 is TGTGCCAGCAGCTTAGGACGGGACAGTGAAAAACTGTTTTTT.

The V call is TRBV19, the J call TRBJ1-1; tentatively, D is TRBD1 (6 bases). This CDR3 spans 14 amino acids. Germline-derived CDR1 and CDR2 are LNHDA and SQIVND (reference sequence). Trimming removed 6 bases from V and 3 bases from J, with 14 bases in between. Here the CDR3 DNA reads TGTGCCAGTAGAGGCAGGGGTTGGGACACTGAAGCTTTCTTT. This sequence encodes CASRGRGWDTEAFF.

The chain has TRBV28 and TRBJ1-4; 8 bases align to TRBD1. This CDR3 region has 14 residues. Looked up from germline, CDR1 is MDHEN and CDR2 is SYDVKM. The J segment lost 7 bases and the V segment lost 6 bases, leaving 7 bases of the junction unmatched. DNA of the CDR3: TGTGCCAGCAGCACGGACAGGGACGCTGAAAAACTGTTTTTT. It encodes CASSTDRDAEKLFF.

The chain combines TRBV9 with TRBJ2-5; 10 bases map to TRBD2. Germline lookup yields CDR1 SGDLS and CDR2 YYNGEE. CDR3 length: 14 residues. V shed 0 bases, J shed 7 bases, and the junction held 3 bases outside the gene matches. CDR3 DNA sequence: TGTGCCAGCAGCGTAGGGCTAGCGGGGGTGACCCAGTACTTC. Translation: CASSVGLAGVTQYF.

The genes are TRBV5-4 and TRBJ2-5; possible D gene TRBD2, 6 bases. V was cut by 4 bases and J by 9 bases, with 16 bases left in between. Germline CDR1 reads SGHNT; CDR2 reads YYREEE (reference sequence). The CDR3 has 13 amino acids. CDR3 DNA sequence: TGTGCCAGCAGCAGCCGAGGCGGGGAGGCCCAGTACTTC. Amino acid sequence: CASSSRGGEAQYF.

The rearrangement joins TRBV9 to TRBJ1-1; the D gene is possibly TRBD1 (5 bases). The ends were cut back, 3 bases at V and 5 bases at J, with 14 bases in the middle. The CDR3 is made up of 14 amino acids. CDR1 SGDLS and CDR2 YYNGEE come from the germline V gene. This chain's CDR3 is CASSAGPWGTEAFF. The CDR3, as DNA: TGTGCCAGCAGCGCAGGGCCGTGGGGAACTGAAGCTTTCTTT.

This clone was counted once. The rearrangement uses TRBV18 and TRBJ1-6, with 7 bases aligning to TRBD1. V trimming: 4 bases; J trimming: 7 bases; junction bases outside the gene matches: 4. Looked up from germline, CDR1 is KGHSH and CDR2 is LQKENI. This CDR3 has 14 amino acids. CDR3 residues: CASSLGTENSPLHF. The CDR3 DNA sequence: TGTGCCAGCTCACTGGGGACAGAAAATTCACCCCTCCACTTT.

As DNA, the CDR3 is TGTGCCAGCAGCTTAGCACAGGGAGGGAACACCATATATTTT. Protein sequence: CASSLAQGGNTIYF. This chain uses TRBV7-9 with TRBJ1-3, with TRBD1 as a possible D gene (6 bases). CDR3 length: 14 amino acids. Trimming removed 0 bases at V and 7 bases at J, with 10 bases between. Germline CDR1 is SEHNR and CDR2 is FQNEAQ (reference sequence).

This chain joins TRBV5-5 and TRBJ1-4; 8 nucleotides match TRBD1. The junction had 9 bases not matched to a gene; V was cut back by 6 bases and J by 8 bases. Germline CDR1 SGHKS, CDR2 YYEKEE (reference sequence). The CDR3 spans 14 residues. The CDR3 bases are TGTGCCAGCATGCGGCAGGGGGCAGGAGAAAAACTGTTTTTT. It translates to CASMRQGAGEKLFF.